What follows is one T cell receptor (beta chain) and its context. Germline V gene sequence: CDR1 SQVTM, CDR2 ANQGSEA. The CDR3 contains 12 residues. Trimming stripped 4 bases from V and 5 bases from J, with 9 bases between. The data were taken from a study of early T cells in non-severe SARS-CoV-2 infection. Each cDNA molecule carried a unique molecular identifier. Using its own MiXCR run on the 5' RACE reads, TCRdb lists one record per CDR3 protein. This table holds 81,000 or so distinct CDR3 sequences, roughly 12% found once. This sequence joins TRBV29-1 and TRBJ2-1; tentative D call: TRBD2 (5 bases). Sequenced material: whole blood. The source of this sequence is an adult who was a healthcare worker with PCR-confirmed SARS-CoV-2 infection or an uninfected control (not recorded which). CDR3 protein: CSVVGRDNEQFF. Here the CDR3 DNA reads TGCAGCGTTGTAGGGCGGGACAATGAGCAGTTCTTC.